This section outlines one T cell receptor beta chain sequence together with its context. Only one count was recorded for this clone. The antigen it binds to is not known. No much larger clone exists at a distance of one base, and base qualities are not known. The time point label on this specimen signifies: before anti-PD-1 therapy. For bulk TCRbeta sequencing, genomic DNA was extracted from tumor biopsies or peripheral blood, and input amounts ranged from about 600 ng to 6,500 ng. All patients had histologically proven advanced or metastatic basal or squamous cell carcinoma and were poor candidates for surgical resection. Of the roughly eleven patients in the basal cell carcinoma cohort, several underwent bulk tumor TCR sequencing. These data originate in a study of T cells in tumors after PD-1 blockade (dated by TCRdb to between 2018 and 2021). For context, the study as a whole: Patients with prior checkpoint blockade, systemic immunosuppressant use, or recent radiotherapy or other anti-cancer therapy within 4 weeks were excluded. Treatment consisted of either cemiplimab 350 mg every 2 weeks or pembrolizumab 200 mg every 3 weeks. A subset of patients also received ongoing daily vismodegib 150 mg during anti-PD-1 treatment. Peripheral blood samples averaged around 110,000 TCR templates (range about 22,000-260,000) and 35,000 to 45,000 unique clonotypes. Paired single-cell RNA and TCR sequencing was done in the study on site-matched tumors from patients with BCC or SCC, both before and after anti-PD-1 therapy. To compare clonotypes in blood versus tumor, bulk TCR sequencing was run on fewer than 12 peripheral blood samples drawn from 5 patients. RECIST version 1.1 was used to assess clinical response.

The investigation overall reported the following: Where the novel T cell clones came from was not identified, and possible sources could include lymphoid organs or rare unexpanded clones inside the tumor or in the tumor periphery. About 39% of TCR clonotypes from the tumor were detected in blood, and certain novel exhausted tumor clones were present in blood collected before treatment, which suggests recruitment from the periphery.

Deep TCRbeta sequencing was performed with the immunoSEQ platform. As for the authors' bioinformatics: For further analysis, only productive rearrangements were exported out of the immunoSEQ Analyzer. T cell phenotypes were assigned to bulk TCRbeta clonotypes by matching to single-cell RNA+TCR-seq clones sharing the same TCRbeta sequence. Using bulk TCR sequencing data, clone enrichment in tumor was calculated by dividing a clone's tumor frequency by the same clone's PBMC frequency. TCRs were sorted with GLIPH into specificity groups, meaning clusters of distinct TCRs that share CDR3 motifs and likely recognize common antigens. TCRdb provides this immuneACCESS table in a form limited to in-frame rearrangements. Some clones are lacking; in checked studies, under half of them reflect an unresolved V gene, and why the rest are absent is not known. V and J calls and clone size are copied from that table; D and trimming were computed from the DNA. The sample data list around 49,000 clones, and over 70% of these were observed just once. The ten largest clones add up to 4% to 4.5% of the sample.

CDR1 and CDR2, per the germline V gene, are SGHRS and YFSETQ. The V end loses 2 bases and the J end loses 4 bases, and a stretch of 7 bases separates them. The CDR3 has 13 amino acids, counting the end cysteine and phenylalanine. Of all the DNA, just the CDR3 is kept, 39 bases in frame from base 1. The chain is encoded by TRBV5-1 joined to TRBJ2-1; the D gene assignment is ambiguous. Sample: PBMCs, taken before anti-PD-1 treatment. The source of this sequence is a human donor with basal cell carcinoma. The DNA sequence follows: TGCGCCAGCAGCTTCGAGTGGTACAATGAGCAGTTCTTC. It codes for CASSFEWYNEQFF.